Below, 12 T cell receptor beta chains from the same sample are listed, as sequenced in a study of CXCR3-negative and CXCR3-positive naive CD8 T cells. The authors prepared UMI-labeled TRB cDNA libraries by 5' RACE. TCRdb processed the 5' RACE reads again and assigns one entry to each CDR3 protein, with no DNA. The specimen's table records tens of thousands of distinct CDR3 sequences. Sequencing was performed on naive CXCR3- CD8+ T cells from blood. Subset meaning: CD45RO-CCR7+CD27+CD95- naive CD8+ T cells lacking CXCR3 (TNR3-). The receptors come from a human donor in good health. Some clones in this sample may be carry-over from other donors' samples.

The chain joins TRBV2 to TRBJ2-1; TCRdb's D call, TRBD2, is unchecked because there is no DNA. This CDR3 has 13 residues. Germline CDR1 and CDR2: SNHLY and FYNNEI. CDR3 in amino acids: CASTRRGDNEQFF.

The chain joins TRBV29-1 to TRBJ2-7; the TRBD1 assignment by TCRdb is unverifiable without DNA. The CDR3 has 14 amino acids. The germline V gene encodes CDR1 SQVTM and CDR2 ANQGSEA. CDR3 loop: CSVETGRSPYEQYF.

The CDR3 loop reads CSASPQGAGYEQYF. The chain has TRBV20-1 and TRBJ2-7; TCRdb's D call, TRBD1, is unchecked because there is no DNA. Germline CDR1 is DFQATT and CDR2 is SNEGSKA (reference sequence). This CDR3 has 14 amino acids.

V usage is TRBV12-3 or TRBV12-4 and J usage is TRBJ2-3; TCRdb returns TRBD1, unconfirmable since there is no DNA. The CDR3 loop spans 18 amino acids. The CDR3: CASSEFLQGTKTTDTQYF.

This CDR3 reads CSARTGESSYNSPLHF. The chain uses TRBV20-1 and TRBJ1-6; the D call of TRBD1 rests on TCRdb alone, since no DNA is present to check it. Germline V gives CDR1 DFQATT, CDR2 SNEGSKA (reference sequence). The CDR3 covers 16 residues.

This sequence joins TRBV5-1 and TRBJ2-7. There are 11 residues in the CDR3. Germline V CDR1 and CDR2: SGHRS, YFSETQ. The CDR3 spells CASSFSHEQYF.

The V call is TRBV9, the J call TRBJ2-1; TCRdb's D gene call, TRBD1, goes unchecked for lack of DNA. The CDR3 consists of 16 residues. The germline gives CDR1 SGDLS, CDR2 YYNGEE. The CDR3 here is CASSETGLGLYNKQFF.

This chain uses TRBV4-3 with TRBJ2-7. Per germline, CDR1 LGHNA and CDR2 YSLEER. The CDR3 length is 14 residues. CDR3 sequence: CASSQDAGSLEQYF.

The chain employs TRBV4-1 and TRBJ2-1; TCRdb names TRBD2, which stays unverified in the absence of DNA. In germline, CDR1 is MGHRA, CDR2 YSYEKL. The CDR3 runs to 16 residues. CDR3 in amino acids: CASSQNPGLAGGEQFF.

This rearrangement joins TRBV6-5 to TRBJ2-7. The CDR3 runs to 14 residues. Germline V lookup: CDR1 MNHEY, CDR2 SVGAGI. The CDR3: CASSYPGGVYEQYF.

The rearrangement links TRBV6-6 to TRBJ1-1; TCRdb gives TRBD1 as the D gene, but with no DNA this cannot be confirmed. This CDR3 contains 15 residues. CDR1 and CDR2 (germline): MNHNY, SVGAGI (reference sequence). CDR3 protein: CASSFNLGGYTEAFF.

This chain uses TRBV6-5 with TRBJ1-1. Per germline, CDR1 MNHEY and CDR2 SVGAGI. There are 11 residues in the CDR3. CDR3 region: CASSYYTEAFF.